A single sample is the source of the 9 T cell receptor beta chains below, sequenced in a study of CD8 T cells in ankylosing spondylitis. TCRdb re-called the 5' RACE reads through MiXCR, storing one row per CDR3 protein. Found here are roughly 120,000 distinct CDR3 sequences, around 13% of them singletons; the top ten hold 2.5% to 3%. The sample taken for sequencing was blood, either unsorted or a sorted T cell fraction (not recorded which). The receptor source for this set is a female donor with ankylosing spondylitis or in good health (not recorded which).

Only a few counts were recorded for this clonotype. This chain connects TRBV19 to TRBJ1-5; TRBD1 agrees at 9 bases. Germline assignment: CDR1 LNHDA and CDR2 SQIVND (reference sequence). The CDR3 extends over 16 amino acids. Germline trimming cut 5 bases from V and 1 base from J; bases unmatched to any gene: 6. CDR3 in DNA: TGTGCCAGTAGTCTTTACAGGGGGCTGAGCAATCAGCCCCAGCATTTT. Residues: CASSLYRGLSNQPQHF.

This clonotype has at least ten counts. This sequence joins TRBV20-1 and TRBJ1-5; 8 bases are a match to TRBD1. Per germline, CDR1 DFQATT and CDR2 SNEGSKA (reference sequence). V was clipped by 6 bases and J by 6 bases; unmatched bases: 16. This CDR3 is 16 amino acids long. The CDR3 spells CSAKKEPGGRGQPQHF. The CDR3, as DNA: TGCAGTGCCAAGAAGGAGCCAGGGGGCCGAGGTCAGCCCCAGCATTTT.

The chain links TRBV4-1 to TRBJ1-1; D perhaps matches TRBD1 (5 bases). Per the germline V gene, CDR1 is MGHRA and CDR2 is YSYEKL. V shed 0 bases and J shed 4 bases, with 24 bases lying between them. This CDR3 comprises 19 residues. The CDR3 DNA sequence: TGCGCCAGCAGCCAAGATCTGACAGAGGGTTACATCAGGAGCACTGAAGCTTTCTTT. This encodes CASSQDLTEGYIRSTEAFF.

This clonotype was detected ten times or more. The V call is TRBV20-1, the J call TRBJ2-3, with D perhaps matching TRBD2 (5 bases). The length of the CDR3 is 15 residues. The germline gives CDR1 DFQATT, CDR2 SNEGSKA (reference sequence). Trimming cost V 0 bases and J 8 bases, with 18 bases left between them. CDR3 region: CSARDLGGSGGTQYF. In DNA form, the CDR3 reads TGCAGTGCTAGAGATCTAGGAGGATCGGGTGGTACGCAGTATTTT.

V usage is TRBV5-1 and J usage is TRBJ1-2; TRBD1 matches at 9 bases. This CDR3 comprises 14 residues. CDR1 is SGHRS and CDR2 is YFSETQ in the germline V gene. The junction had 4 bases not matched to a gene; V was cut back by 0 bases and J by 7 bases. The CDR3 DNA reads TGCGCCAGCAGCTTGGCGGGACAGGGAACTGGCTACACCTTC. Protein: CASSLAGQGTGYTF.

The sample holds many counts of this clonotype. The J gene is TRBJ1-1, the V gene TRBV25-1; maybe TRBD1 (6 bases). The germline gives CDR1 MGHDK, CDR2 SYGVNS. The CDR3 totals 12 residues. Trimming shortened V by 4 bases and J by 6 bases, and 9 bases separated the two germline ends. The CDR3 region is CASSVQGSEAFF. The DNA of the CDR3 is TGTGCCAGCAGTGTACAGGGCTCTGAAGCTTTCTTT.

This clonotype has ten or more counts. This chain connects TRBV5-1 to TRBJ2-3; D might be TRBD2 (5 bases). The V and J ends lost 3 bases and 3 bases respectively, with 8 bases between them. The CDR3 is made up of 13 amino acids. Per germline, CDR1 SGHRS and CDR2 YFSETQ. Written as DNA, the CDR3 is TGCGCCAGCAGCTCCGGACTGACAGATACGCAGTATTTT. This encodes CASSSGLTDTQYF. Filled out from reference TRBV5-1 and TRBJ2-3, the complete variable domain reads KAGVTQTPRYLIKTRGQQVTLSCSPISGHRSVSWYQQTPGQGLQFLFEYFSETQRNKGNFPGRFSGRQFSNSRSEMNVSTLELGDSALYLCASSSGLTDTQYFGPGTRLTVL.

This clonotype was counted at least ten times. J is TRBJ2-2 and V is TRBV10-3; TRBD2 might be the D (6 bases). Deletions cut 3 bases from V and 5 bases from J, with 16 bases between. Germline CDR1 is ENHRY and CDR2 is SYGVKD. The CDR3 covers 16 residues. The CDR3 here is CAISDVLANRTGELFF. CDR3 sequence (DNA): TGTGCCATCAGTGACGTACTAGCCAACAGGACCGGGGAGCTGTTTTTT.

This clonotype has just a few counts. The CDR3 DNA sequence: TGTGCCAGCAGCCCCAACGTGGGGGATTCACCCCTCCACTTT. Translating gives CASSPNVGDSPLHF. V usage is TRBV12-3 or TRBV12-4 and J usage is TRBJ1-6, with D tentatively TRBD1 (5 bases). Trimming cost V 6 bases and J 8 bases, with 14 bases left between them. The CDR3 is 14 residues long.